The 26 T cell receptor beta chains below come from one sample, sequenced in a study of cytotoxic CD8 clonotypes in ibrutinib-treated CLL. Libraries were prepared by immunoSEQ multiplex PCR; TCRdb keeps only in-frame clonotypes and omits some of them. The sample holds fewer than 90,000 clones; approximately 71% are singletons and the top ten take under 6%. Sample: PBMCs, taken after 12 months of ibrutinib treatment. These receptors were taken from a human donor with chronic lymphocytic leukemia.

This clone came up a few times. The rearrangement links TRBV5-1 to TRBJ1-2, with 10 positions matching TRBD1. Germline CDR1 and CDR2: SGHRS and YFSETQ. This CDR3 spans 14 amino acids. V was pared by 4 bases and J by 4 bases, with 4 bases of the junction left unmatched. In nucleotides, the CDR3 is TGCGCCAGCAGCATGTGGACAGGGGGCTATGGCTACACCTTC. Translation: CASSMWTGGYGYTF.

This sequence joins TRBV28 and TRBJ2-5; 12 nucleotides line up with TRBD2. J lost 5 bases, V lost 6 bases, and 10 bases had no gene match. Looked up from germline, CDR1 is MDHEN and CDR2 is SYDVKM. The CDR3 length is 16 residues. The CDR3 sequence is CASRDLLAGGVETQYF. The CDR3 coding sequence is TGTGCCAGCAGGGATTTACTAGCGGGGGGAGTGGAGACCCAGTACTTC.

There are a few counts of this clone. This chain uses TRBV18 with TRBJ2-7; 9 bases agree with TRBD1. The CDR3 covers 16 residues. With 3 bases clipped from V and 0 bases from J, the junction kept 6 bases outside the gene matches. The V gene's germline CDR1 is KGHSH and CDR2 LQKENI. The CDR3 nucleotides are TGTGCCAGCTCACCGGAGTACAGGGGGCTCTCCTACGAGCAGTACTTC. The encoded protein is CASSPEYRGLSYEQYF.

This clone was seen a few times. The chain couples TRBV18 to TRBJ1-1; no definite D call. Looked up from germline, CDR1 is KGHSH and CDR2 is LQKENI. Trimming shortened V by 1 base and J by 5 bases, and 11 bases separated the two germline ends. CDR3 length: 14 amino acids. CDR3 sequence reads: CASSPQTKMTEAFF. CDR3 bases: TGTGCCAGCTCACCACAGACCAAGATGACTGAAGCTTTCTTT.

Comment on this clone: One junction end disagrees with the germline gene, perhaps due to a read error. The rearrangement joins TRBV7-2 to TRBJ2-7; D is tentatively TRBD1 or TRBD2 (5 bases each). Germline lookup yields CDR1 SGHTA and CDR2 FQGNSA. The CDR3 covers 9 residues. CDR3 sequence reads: CASRVRDGF. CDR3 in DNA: TGTGCCAGCCGGGTCCGGGACGGATTC.

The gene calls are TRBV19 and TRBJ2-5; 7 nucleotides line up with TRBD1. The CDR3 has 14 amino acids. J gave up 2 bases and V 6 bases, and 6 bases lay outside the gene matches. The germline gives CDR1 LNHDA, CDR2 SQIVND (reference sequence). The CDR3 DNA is TGTGCCAGTAGGCCTACAGGGGTTCAAGAGACCCAGTACTTC. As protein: CASRPTGVQETQYF.

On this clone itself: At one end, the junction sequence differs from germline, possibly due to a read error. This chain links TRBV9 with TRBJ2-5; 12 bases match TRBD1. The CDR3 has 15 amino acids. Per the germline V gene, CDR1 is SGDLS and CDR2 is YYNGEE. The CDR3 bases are TGTGCCAGCAGCAGGGGACAGGGGGCCCAAGAGGCCCAGTACTTC. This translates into CASSRGQGAQEAQYF.

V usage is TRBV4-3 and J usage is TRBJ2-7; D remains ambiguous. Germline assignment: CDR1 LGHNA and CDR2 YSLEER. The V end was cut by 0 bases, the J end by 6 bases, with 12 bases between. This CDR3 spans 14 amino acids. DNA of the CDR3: TGCGCCAGCAGCCAAGATCTTCGGCTGCGCGAGCAGTACTTC. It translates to CASSQDLRLREQYF.

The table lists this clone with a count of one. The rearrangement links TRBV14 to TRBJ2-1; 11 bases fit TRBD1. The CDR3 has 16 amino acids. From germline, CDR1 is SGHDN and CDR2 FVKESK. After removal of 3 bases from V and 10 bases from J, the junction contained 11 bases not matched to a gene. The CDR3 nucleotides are TGTGCCAGCAGCCAGGTAGGACAGGGGGCGAGAGCCGAGCAGTTCTTC. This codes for CASSQVGQGARAEQFF.

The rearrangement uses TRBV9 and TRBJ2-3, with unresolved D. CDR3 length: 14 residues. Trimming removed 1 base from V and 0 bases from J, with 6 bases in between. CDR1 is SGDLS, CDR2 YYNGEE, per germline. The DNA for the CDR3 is TGTGCCAGCAGCGTAACTGCTAGCACAGATACGCAGTATTTT. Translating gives CASSVTASTDTQYF.

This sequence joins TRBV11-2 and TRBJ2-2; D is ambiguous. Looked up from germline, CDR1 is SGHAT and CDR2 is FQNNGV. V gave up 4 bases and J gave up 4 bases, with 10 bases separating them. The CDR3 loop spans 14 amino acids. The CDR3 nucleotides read TGTGCCAGCAGCTCACTTGTGGGCACCGGGGAGCTGTTTTTT. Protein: CASSSLVGTGELFF.

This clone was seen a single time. DNA for the CDR3: TGCGCCAGCAGCTCACAGGGGACAAGCACCGGGGAGCTGTTTTTT. Protein: CASSSQGTSTGELFF. This rearrangement joins TRBV5-1 to TRBJ2-2; 7 nucleotides agree with TRBD1. The CDR3 length is 15 residues. Germline V gene sequence: CDR1 SGHRS, CDR2 YFSETQ. V was pared by 3 bases and J by 4 bases, with 6 bases of the junction left unmatched.

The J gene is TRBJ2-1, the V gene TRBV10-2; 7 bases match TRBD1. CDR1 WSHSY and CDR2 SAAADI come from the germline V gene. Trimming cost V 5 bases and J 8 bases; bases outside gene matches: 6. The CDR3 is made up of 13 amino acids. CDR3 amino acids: CASSPGGLDEQFF. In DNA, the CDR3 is TGCGCCAGCAGTCCAGGGGGTTTGGATGAGCAGTTCTTC.

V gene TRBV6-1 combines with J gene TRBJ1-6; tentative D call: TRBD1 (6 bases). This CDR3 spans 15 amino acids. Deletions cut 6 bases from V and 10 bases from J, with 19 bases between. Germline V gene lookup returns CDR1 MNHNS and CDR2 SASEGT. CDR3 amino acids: CASRRTGSGVSPLHF. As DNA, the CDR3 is TGTGCCAGCAGGCGCACGGGGTCAGGGGTATCACCCCTCCACTTT.

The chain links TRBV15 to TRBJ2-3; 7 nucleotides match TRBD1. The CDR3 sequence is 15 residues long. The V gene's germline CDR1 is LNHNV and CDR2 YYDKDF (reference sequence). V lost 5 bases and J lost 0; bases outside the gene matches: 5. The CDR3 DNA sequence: TGTGCCACCAGCGTACCGGGACAGAGCACAGATACGCAGTATTTT. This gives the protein CATSVPGQSTDTQYF.

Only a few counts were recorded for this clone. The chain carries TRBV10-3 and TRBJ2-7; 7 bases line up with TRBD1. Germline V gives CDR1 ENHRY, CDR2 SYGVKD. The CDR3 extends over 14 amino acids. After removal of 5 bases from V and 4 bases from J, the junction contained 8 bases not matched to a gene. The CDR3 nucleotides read TGTGCCATCAGTTCCAGGACAGGAAAGTACGAGCAGTACTTC. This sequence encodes CAISSRTGKYEQYF.

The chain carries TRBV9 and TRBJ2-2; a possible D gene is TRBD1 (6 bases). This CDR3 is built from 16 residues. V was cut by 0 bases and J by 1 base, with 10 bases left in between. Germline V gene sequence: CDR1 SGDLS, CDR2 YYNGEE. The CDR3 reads CASSVEVGGNTGELFF. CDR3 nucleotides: TGTGCCAGCAGCGTAGAAGTAGGGGGGAACACCGGGGAGCTGTTTTTT.

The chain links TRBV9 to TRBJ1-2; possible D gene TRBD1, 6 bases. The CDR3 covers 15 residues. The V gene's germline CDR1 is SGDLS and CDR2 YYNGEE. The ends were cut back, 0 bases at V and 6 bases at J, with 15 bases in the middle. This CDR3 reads CASSVALGRGNGYTF. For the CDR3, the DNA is TGTGCCAGCAGCGTAGCTTTGGGCAGGGGCAATGGCTACACCTTC.

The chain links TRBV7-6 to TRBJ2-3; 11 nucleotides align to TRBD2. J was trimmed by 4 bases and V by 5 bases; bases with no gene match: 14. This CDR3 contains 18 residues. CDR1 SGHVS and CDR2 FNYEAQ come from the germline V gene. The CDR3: CASSPQVSGGAQADTQYF. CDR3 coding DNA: TGTGCCAGCAGCCCACAAGTTAGCGGGGGGGCCCAGGCAGATACGCAGTATTTT.

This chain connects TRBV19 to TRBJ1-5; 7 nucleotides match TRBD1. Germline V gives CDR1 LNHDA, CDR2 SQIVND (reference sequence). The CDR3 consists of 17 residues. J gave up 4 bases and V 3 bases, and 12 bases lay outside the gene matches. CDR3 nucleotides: TGTGCCAGTAGTATCTCAAGGACAGGTCGAGGAAATCAGCCCCAGCATTTT. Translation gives CASSISRTGRGNQPQHF.

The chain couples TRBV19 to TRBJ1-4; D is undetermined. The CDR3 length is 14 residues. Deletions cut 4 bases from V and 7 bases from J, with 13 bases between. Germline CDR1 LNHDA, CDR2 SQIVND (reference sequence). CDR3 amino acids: CASSNRERREKLFF. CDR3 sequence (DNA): TGTGCCAGTAGTAACCGGGAAAGGCGTGAAAAACTGTTTTTT.

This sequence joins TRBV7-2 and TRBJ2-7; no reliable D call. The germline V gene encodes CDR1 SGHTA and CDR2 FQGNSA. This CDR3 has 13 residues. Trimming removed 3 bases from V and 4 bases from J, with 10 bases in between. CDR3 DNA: TGTGCCAGCAGCTTCACCGATCGTTACGAGCAGTACTTC. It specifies CASSFTDRYEQYF.

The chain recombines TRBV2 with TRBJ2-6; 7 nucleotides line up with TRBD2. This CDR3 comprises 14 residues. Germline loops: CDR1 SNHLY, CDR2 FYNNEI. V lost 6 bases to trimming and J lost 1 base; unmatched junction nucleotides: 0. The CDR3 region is CASRGLSGANVLTF. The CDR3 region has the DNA TGTGCCAGCAGGGGACTATCTGGGGCCAACGTCCTGACTTTC. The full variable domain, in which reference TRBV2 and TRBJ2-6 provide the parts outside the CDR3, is EPEVTQTPSHQVTQMGQEVILRCVPISNHLYFYWYRQILGQKVEFLVSFYNNEISEKSEIFDDQFSVERPDGSNFTLKIRSTKLEDSAMYFCASRGLSGANVLTFGAGSRLTVL.

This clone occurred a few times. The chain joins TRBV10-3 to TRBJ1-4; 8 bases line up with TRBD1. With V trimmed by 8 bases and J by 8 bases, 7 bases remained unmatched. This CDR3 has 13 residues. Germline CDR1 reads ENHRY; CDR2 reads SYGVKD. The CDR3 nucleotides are TGTGCCATCGCAGGGGGCCCTAGGGAAAAACTGTTTTTT. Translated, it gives CAIAGGPREKLFF.

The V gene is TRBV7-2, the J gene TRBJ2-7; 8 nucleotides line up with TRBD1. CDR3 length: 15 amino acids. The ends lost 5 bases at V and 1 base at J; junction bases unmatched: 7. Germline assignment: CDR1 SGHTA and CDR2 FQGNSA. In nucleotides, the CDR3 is TGTGCCAGCAGCCCCCCAGGGGGCTCTTCCTACGAGCAGTACTTC. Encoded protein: CASSPPGGSSYEQYF.

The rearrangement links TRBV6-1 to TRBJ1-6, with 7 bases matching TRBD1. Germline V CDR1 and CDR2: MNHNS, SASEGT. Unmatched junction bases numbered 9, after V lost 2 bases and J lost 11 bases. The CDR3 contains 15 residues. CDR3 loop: CASSELQQGLTPLHF. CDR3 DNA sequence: TGTGCCAGCAGTGAATTGCAACAGGGGTTGACACCCCTCCACTTT.